This T cell receptor (beta chain) stems from a study of blood T cell repertoires in COVID-19. Per the germline V gene, CDR1 is SGHAT and CDR2 is FQDESV (reference sequence). Trimming took 1 base from V and 2 from J, leaving 15 bases between them. This CDR3 spans 16 amino acids. Original analysis: Reference gene primer amplification yielded estimated nucleated cell counts. Sequenced by immunoSEQ multiplex PCR; TCRdb stores in-frame clones only, minus some. The V and J calls and the clone size are those of that table, but D and trimming were determined from the DNA. The table lists about 360,000 clones, 70% to 90% of them singletons, with about 3% in the top ten.

The sample taken for sequencing was peripheral blood. This TCR derives from a human donor in a cohort sampled during active COVID-19. The rearrangement joins TRBV11-1 to TRBJ2-7; TRBD2 is a possible D gene (5 bases). The CDR3: CASSLDAGEGPYEQYF. In DNA, the CDR3 is TGTGCCAGCAGCTTAGACGCTGGAGAGGGCCCCTACGAGCAGTACTTC.